The 28 T cell receptor beta chains presented below share a single source sample, sequenced in a study of blood T cell repertoires in COVID-19 (dated by TCRdb to 2020 to 2021). Library preparation used the immunoSEQ multiplex PCR assay. The immuneACCESS repertoire file appears here via TCRdb, limited to in-frame rearrangements. These files lack a portion of the clones; in checked studies, under half of the deficit traces to unresolved V genes, and the cause of the others is not known. The sample table holds 200,000 or so clones, of which roughly 80% were seen once. Approximately 5.1% of the sample is in the top ten clones. What was sequenced was peripheral blood. The receptors come from a woman aged 55-69 years who had recovered from COVID-19.

This chain links TRBV18 with TRBJ2-7; 9 positions agree with TRBD1. CDR1 and CDR2 (germline): KGHSH, LQKENI. After removal of 6 bases from V and 5 bases from J, the junction contained 8 bases not matched to a gene. The CDR3 runs to 14 residues. Written as DNA, the CDR3 is TGTGCCAGCTCCCTCTCGGGACAGGGTGACGAGCAGTACTTC. Translating gives CASSLSGQGDEQYF.

The chain combines TRBV6-5 with TRBJ2-5, with D possibly matching TRBD1 (7 bases). The V gene lost 2 bases and the J gene lost 4 bases, with 17 bases spanning the gap. CDR1 is MNHEY, CDR2 SVGAGI, per germline. This CDR3 region has 16 residues. The CDR3 loop is CASSYGKEGAGETQYF. In DNA form, the CDR3 reads TGTGCCAGCAGTTACGGGAAGGAGGGGGCGGGAGAGACCCAGTACTTC.

The chain employs TRBV19 and TRBJ2-1, with 12 positions matching TRBD2. The V and J ends lost 5 bases and 12 bases, in that order; junction bases with no gene match: 17. In germline, CDR1 is LNHDA, CDR2 SQIVND (reference sequence). CDR3 length: 17 amino acids. CDR3 in DNA: TGTGCCAGTAGTCCAGCCATCTTGGCTAGCGGGGGGGCCTCGCAGTTCTTC. It translates to CASSPAILASGGASQFF.

V usage is TRBV3-1 (or the pseudogene TRBV3-2) and J usage is TRBJ1-1; D unclear. This CDR3 is 13 amino acids long. Per germline, CDR1 LGHDT and CDR2 YNNKEL (reference sequence). Trimming left V 4 bases short and J 5 bases short, with 11 bases between. CDR3 coding DNA: TGTGCCAGCAGCCTTGGGCCGGGAACTGAAGCTTTCTTT. Translation gives CASSLGPGTEAFF.

The V and J genes are TRBV4-2 and TRBJ1-5; 9 bases match TRBD1. The germline CDR1 and CDR2 sequences are LGHNA and YNFKEQ. Losses at the gene ends were 1 base for V and 0 bases for J; bases not matched to a gene: 10. The CDR3 spans 19 residues. This chain's CDR3 is CASSQVGQGGPDSNQPQHF. CDR3 nucleotides: TGTGCCAGCAGCCAAGTGGGACAGGGCGGGCCAGATAGCAATCAGCCCCAGCATTTT.

The V and J genes are TRBV2 and TRBJ1-1; D gene unclear. Germline V gene sequence: CDR1 SNHLY, CDR2 FYNNEI. CDR3 size: 14 residues. The germline V and J ends were trimmed by 5 bases and 1 base, with 11 bases remaining between them. The CDR3 nucleotides are TGTGCCAGCAGTCCAGAGACTGGGAACACTGAAGCTTTCTTT. Translated, it gives CASSPETGNTEAFF.

The rearrangement uses TRBV5-5 and TRBJ2-7; D is uncertain. CDR1 and CDR2 from the germline V gene are SGHKS and YYEKEE (reference sequence). CDR3 length: 15 amino acids. V was pared by 2 bases and J by 5 bases, with 17 bases between. The CDR3, as DNA: TGTGCCAGCAGCTTAGTCTATAATTTCCTGGACGAGCAGTACTTC. Its protein is CASSLVYNFLDEQYF.

This chain uses TRBV4-1 with TRBJ2-2; 7 bases are shared with TRBD2. Germline-derived CDR1 and CDR2 are MGHRA and YSYEKL. V lost 6 bases to trimming and J lost 0 bases; unmatched junction nucleotides: 7. This CDR3 has 16 residues. The CDR3 sequence is CASRHPGTTNTGELFF. In DNA form, the CDR3 reads TGCGCCAGCAGACATCCCGGGACTACGAACACCGGGGAGCTGTTTTTT.

This chain links TRBV5-6 with TRBJ1-3; no definite D call. The germline CDR1 and CDR2 sequences are SGHDT and YYEEEE. The CDR3 length is 17 residues. Trimming removed 2 bases at V and 1 base at J, with 16 bases between. CDR3 protein: CASSLFQQWRSGNTIYF. CDR3 DNA sequence: TGTGCCAGCAGCTTATTCCAACAGTGGAGGTCTGGAAACACCATATATTTT.

The chain combines TRBV9 with TRBJ1-3; tentative D call: TRBD1 (6 bases). The CDR3 extends over 15 amino acids. From germline, CDR1 is SGDLS and CDR2 YYNGEE. V lost 3 bases, J lost 0 bases, and 10 bases lay in between. The CDR3 DNA follows: TGTGCCAGCAGCGATACAGGGTCCTCTGGAAACACCATATATTTT. Residues: CASSDTGSSGNTIYF.

The chain has TRBV19 and TRBJ2-3, with TRBD2 identical over 9 bases. Germline values: CDR1 LNHDA, CDR2 SQIVND (reference sequence). Unmatched junction bases numbered 2, after V lost 3 bases and J lost 4 bases. This CDR3 region has 14 residues. The CDR3 protein is CASSIRLAADTQYF. CDR3 DNA: TGTGCCAGTAGTATCCGACTAGCGGCAGATACGCAGTATTTT.

This chain joins TRBV2 and TRBJ2-7; 7 bases are shared with TRBD1. CDR3 length: 13 amino acids. Germline V lookup: CDR1 SNHLY, CDR2 FYNNEI. J lost 1 base, V lost 6 bases, and 3 bases had no gene match. DNA for the CDR3: TGTGCCAGCAGGAGGACAGGTTCCTACGAGCAGTACTTC. Protein product: CASRRTGSYEQYF. The full variable domain, with the rest looked up from reference TRBV2 and TRBJ2-7, is EPEVTQTPSHQVTQMGQEVILRCVPISNHLYFYWYRQILGQKVEFLVSFYNNEISEKSEIFDDQFSVERPDGSNFTLKIRSTKLEDSAMYFCASRRTGSYEQYFGPGTRLTVT.

A single count supports this clone. The chain carries TRBV10-3 and TRBJ2-7, with a tentative D call TRBD2 (6 bases). The ends were cut back, 4 bases at V and 2 bases at J, with 12 bases in the middle. Germline loops: CDR1 ENHRY, CDR2 SYGVKD. The CDR3 covers 14 residues. The CDR3 nucleotides read TGTGCCATCAGTGCTGGGGACTTAGCCTACGAGCAGTACTTC. Its protein is CAISAGDLAYEQYF.

The J gene is TRBJ1-4, the V gene TRBV7-6; perhaps TRBD1 as D (6 bases). Germline values: CDR1 SGHVS, CDR2 FNYEAQ. Trimming stripped 2 bases from V and 7 bases from J, with 14 bases between. The CDR3 length is 15 residues. In nucleotides, the CDR3 is TGTGCCAGCAGCTTAAGACAGGATGGTGGTGAAAAACTGTTTTTT. Encoded protein: CASSLRQDGGEKLFF.

The rearrangement joins TRBV7-6 to TRBJ2-7, with D maybe TRBD2 (5 bases). The germline V and J ends were trimmed by 0 bases and 2 bases, with 11 bases remaining between them. Germline loops: CDR1 SGHVS, CDR2 FNYEAQ. The CDR3 extends over 15 amino acids. The CDR3 sequence: CASSLAPGSAYEQYF. DNA for the CDR3: TGTGCCAGCAGCTTAGCACCGGGGTCGGCCTACGAGCAGTACTTC.

J is TRBJ2-5 and V is TRBV7-2, with a tentative D call TRBD2 (5 bases). Germline V gene lookup returns CDR1 SGHTA and CDR2 FQGNSA. The V end was cut by 8 bases, the J end by 1 base, with 14 bases between. This CDR3 comprises 14 residues. The CDR3 reads CASRVTRAQETQYF. In DNA, the CDR3 is TGTGCCAGCCGCGTAACTAGGGCCCAAGAGACCCAGTACTTC.

This clone has just a few counts. The chain carries TRBV5-5 and TRBJ2-4; no definite D call. Germline V gene sequence: CDR1 SGHKS, CDR2 YYEKEE (reference sequence). V lost 0 bases and J lost 8, with 12 bases in between. CDR3 length equals 14 residues. The chain's CDR3 is CASSLALGRDIQYF. The DNA of the CDR3 is TGTGCCAGCAGCTTGGCCCTAGGAAGAGACATTCAGTACTTC.

The chain is built from TRBV6-1 and TRBJ2-7; TRBD1 matches 12 bases. CDR1 and CDR2 (germline): MNHNS, SASEGT. Germline trimming cut 0 bases from V and 6 bases from J; bases unmatched to any gene: 6. There are 16 residues in the CDR3. In DNA form, the CDR3 reads TGTGCCAGCAGTGAAGCAGGGACAGGGGGCTGGCTCGAGCAGTACTTC. Its protein is CASSEAGTGGWLEQYF.

The chain uses TRBV11-2 and TRBJ2-3; 12 bases align to TRBD1. With 3 bases clipped from V and 4 bases from J, the junction kept 5 bases outside the gene matches. The length of the CDR3 is 16 residues. Per the germline V gene, CDR1 is SGHAT and CDR2 is FQNNGV. CDR3 nucleotides: TGTGCCAGCAGCTTTGGGACAGGGGGCAACGCAGATACGCAGTATTTT. Amino acid sequence: CASSFGTGGNADTQYF. Complete variable domain (other parts from reference TRBV11-2 and TRBJ2-3): EAGVAQSPRYKIIEKRQSVAFWCNPISGHATLYWYQQILGQGPKLLIQFQNNGVVDDSQLPKDRFSAERLKGVDSTLKIQPAKLEDSAVYLCASSFGTGGNADTQYFGPGTRLTVL.

The V gene is TRBV15, the J gene TRBJ1-2, with 9 bases fitting TRBD1. Germline lookup yields CDR1 LNHNV and CDR2 YYDKDF (reference sequence). The trim removed 5 bases at V and 5 bases at J, leaving 6 bases unmatched. The CDR3 consists of 14 residues. The CDR3, as DNA: TGTGCCACCAGCCCCCACAGGGGGCCTTATGGCTACACCTTC. This translates into CATSPHRGPYGYTF.

V is TRBV11-3 and J is TRBJ2-7; D may be TRBD1 (6 bases). Per germline, CDR1 SGHNT and CDR2 YENEEA. Trimming took 5 bases from V and 7 from J, leaving 15 bases between them. The CDR3 loop spans 13 amino acids. The CDR3 here is CASSQFRGGEQYF. CDR3 coding DNA: TGTGCCAGCAGCCAATTCAGGGGTGGTGAGCAGTACTTC.

The V gene is TRBV2, the J gene TRBJ2-3; D might be TRBD1 (7 bases). Between the trimmed V and J ends, which lost 7 bases and 1 base, there was a span of 12 bases. This CDR3 region has 14 residues. The germline CDR1 and CDR2 sequences are SNHLY and FYNNEI. DNA for the CDR3: TGTGCCAGCACGGGGGACAGTCGCACAGATACGCAGTATTTT. This encodes CASTGDSRTDTQYF.

The chain recombines TRBV2 with TRBJ1-4; 7 bases agree with TRBD1. Looked up from germline, CDR1 is SNHLY and CDR2 is FYNNEI. The CDR3 is 16 residues long. The V gene end was trimmed by 6 bases and the J gene end by 7 bases; junction bases not matched to a gene: 14. The CDR3 loop reads CASRAFKGTEFEKLFF. The CDR3 DNA reads as TGTGCCAGCAGAGCGTTTAAAGGGACAGAATTTGAAAAACTGTTTTTT.

This clone was counted only a few times. The chain is built from TRBV4-2 and TRBJ1-1; D remains unclear. Germline loops: CDR1 LGHNA, CDR2 YNFKEQ. The V end lost 1 base, the J end lost 8 bases, and 11 bases lay between the germline ends. CDR3 length: 13 residues. CDR3 loop: CASSQVESREAFF. The CDR3 DNA follows: TGTGCCAGCAGCCAAGTGGAGTCACGGGAAGCTTTCTTT.

The gene calls are TRBV6-1 and TRBJ1-4; the D gene is possibly TRBD1 (6 bases). The CDR3 is 17 residues long. Looked up from germline, CDR1 is MNHNS and CDR2 is SASEGT. The ends were cut back, 3 bases at V and 1 base at J, with 15 bases in the middle. The DNA of the CDR3 is TGTGCCAGCAGTGACTTCGGGGGGGCGAGAACTAATGAAAAACTGTTTTTT. This encodes CASSDFGGARTNEKLFF.

This clone was observed a few times. The chain couples TRBV7-2 to TRBJ2-7, with a tentative D call TRBD2 (5 bases). Looked up from germline, CDR1 is SGHTA and CDR2 is FQGNSA. Trimming removed 4 bases at V and 6 bases at J, with 13 bases between. This CDR3 contains 13 residues. In nucleotides, the CDR3 is TGTGCCAGCAGCTGGGAGCGAGTCGGCGAGCAGTACTTC. It translates to CASSWERVGEQYF.

The chain combines TRBV27 with TRBJ1-6; D call uncertain. Per germline, CDR1 MNHEY and CDR2 SMNVEV (reference sequence). The length of the CDR3 is 17 residues. V was shortened by 1 base and J by 0 bases, with 10 bases between the two germline ends. Here the CDR3 DNA reads TGTGCCAGCAGTTTATATGCAGGTAGCTCCTATAATTCACCCCTCCACTTT. Amino acid sequence: CASSLYAGSSYNSPLHF.

The chain recombines TRBV30 with TRBJ2-7; possibly TRBD1 for D (6 bases). Germline V gene data show CDR1 as GTSNPN and CDR2 as SVGIG (reference sequence). The V and J ends lost 2 bases and 4 bases respectively, with 15 bases between them. The CDR3 runs to 14 residues. The CDR3: CAWSLGQYLYEQYF. CDR3 DNA: TGTGCCTGGAGTTTAGGACAGTACTTGTACGAGCAGTACTTC.